What follows is one TCR beta chain and its context. The data stem from a study of monozygotic twins with inflammatory bowel disease. Reanalyzing the 5' RACE reads, TCRdb keeps one entry per CDR3 protein, without DNA. The sample includes 300,000 to 350,000 distinct CDR3 sequences. CDR1 is SGHAT and CDR2 is FQNNGV in the germline V gene. The CDR3 contains 15 residues. The receptor's source is a human donor with ulcerative colitis or Crohn's disease, or a healthy co-twin of an affected twin (not recorded which). The chain joins TRBV11-2 to TRBJ2-5; the D call from TCRdb, TRBD1, cannot be confirmed without DNA. The sequencing sample was made of blood. CDR3 residues: CASSLGGQSQETQYF.